This T cell receptor (beta chain) was sequenced in a study of blood T cell repertoires in COVID-19. Authors' methods: Amplification with reference gene primers provided the estimates of nucleated cell counts. Profiling relied on immunoSEQ multiplex PCR, and the TCRdb table lists in-frame clones only, not all of them. That table supplies the V and J calls and clone size; D and trimming were determined from the DNA. The profile shows 120,000 to 150,000 clones, 70% to 90% of them singletons. In Seattle, patients joined the study during active infection and were tracked longitudinally. In germline, CDR1 is MNHEY, CDR2 SVGAGI. The CDR3 runs 14 residues. V lost 8 bases to trimming and J lost 2 bases, with 13 bases between them.

Sequenced input: peripheral blood. The sequence was obtained from a woman between 55 and 75 years old with COVID-19, enrolled during active disease. The chain recombines TRBV6-5 with TRBJ2-1; a weak D match, TRBD2 (6 bases). CDR3 region: CASRGTGAYNEQFF. CDR3 bases: TGTGCCAGCCGGGGGACGGGGGCCTACAATGAGCAGTTCTTC.